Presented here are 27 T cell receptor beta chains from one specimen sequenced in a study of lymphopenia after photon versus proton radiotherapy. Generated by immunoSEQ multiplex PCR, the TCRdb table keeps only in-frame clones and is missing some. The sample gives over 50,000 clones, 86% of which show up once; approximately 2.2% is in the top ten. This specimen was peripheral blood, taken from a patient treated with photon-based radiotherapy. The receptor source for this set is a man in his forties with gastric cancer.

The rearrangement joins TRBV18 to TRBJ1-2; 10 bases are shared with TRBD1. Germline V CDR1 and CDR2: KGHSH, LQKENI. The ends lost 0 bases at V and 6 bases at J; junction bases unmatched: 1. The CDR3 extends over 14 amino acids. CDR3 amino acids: CASSPPGTGDGYTF. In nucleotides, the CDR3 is TGTGCCAGCTCACCACCAGGGACAGGGGATGGCTACACCTTC.

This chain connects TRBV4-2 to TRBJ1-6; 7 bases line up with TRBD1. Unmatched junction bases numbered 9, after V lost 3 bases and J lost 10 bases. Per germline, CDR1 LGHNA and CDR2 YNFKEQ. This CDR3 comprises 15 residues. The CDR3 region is CASSQSTGWRSPLHF. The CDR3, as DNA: TGTGCCAGCAGCCAGTCGACAGGGTGGAGGTCACCCCTCCACTTT.

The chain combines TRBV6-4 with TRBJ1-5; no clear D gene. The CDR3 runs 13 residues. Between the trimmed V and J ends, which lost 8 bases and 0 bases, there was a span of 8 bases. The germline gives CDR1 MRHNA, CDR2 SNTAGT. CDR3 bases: TGTGCCAGCCCTCCCCTTAGCAATCAGCCCCAGCATTTT. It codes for CASPPLSNQPQHF.

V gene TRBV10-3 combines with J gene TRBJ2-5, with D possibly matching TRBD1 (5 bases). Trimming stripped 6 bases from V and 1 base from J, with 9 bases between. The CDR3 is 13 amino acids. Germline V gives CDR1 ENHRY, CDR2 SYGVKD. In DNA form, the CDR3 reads TGTGCCATCAGCGCGACAGCCCAAGAGACCCAGTACTTC. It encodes CAISATAQETQYF.

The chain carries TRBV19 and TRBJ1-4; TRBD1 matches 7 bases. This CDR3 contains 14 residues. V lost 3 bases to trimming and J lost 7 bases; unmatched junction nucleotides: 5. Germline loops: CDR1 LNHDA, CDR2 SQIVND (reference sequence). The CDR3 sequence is CASSIQQGREKLFF. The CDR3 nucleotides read TGTGCCAGTAGTATTCAACAGGGGCGTGAAAAACTGTTTTTT.

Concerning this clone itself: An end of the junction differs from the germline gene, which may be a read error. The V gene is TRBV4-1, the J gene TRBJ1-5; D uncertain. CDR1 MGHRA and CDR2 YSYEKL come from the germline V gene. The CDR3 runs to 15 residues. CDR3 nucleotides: TGCGCCAGCAGCCAAGATACACTTACCAATCAGTCCCAGCATTTT. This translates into CASSQDTLTNQSQHF.

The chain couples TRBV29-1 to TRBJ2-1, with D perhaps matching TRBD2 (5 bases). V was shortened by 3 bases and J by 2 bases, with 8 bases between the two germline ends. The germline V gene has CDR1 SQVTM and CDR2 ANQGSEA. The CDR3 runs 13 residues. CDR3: CSVDPGAYNEQFF. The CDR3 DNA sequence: TGCAGCGTTGATCCCGGGGCCTACAATGAGCAGTTCTTC.

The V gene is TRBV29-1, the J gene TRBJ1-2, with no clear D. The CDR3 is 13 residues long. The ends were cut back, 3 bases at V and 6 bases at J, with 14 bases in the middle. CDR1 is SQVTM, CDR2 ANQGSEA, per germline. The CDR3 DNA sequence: TGCAGCGTTGAGGGTAGGGAGGGCCATGGCTACACCTTC. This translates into CSVEGREGHGYTF.

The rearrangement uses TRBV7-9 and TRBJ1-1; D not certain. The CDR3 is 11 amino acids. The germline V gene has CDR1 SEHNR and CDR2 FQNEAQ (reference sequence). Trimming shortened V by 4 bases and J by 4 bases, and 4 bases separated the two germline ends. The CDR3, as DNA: TGTGCCAGCAGCTCTCGCACTGAAGCTTTCTTT. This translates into CASSSRTEAFF. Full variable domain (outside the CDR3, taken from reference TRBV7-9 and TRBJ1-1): DTGVSQNPRHKITKRGQNVTFRCDPISEHNRLYWYRQTLGQGPEFLTYFQNEAQLEKSRLLSDRFSAERPKGSFSTLEIQRTEQGDSAMYLCASSSRTEAFFGQGTRLTVV.

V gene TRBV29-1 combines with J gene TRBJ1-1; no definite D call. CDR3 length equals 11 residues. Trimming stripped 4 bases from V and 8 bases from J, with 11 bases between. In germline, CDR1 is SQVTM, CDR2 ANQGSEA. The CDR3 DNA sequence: TGCAGCGTTGTAAGGGTCCGCGAAGCTTTCTTT. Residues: CSVVRVREAFF.

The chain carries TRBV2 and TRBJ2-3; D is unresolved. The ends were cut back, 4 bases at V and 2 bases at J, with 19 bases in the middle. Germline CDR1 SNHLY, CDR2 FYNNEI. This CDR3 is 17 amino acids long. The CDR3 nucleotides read TGTGCCAGCAGTGCTTTTGGTAGGCGAGACACCACAGATACGCAGTATTTT. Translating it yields CASSAFGRRDTTDTQYF.

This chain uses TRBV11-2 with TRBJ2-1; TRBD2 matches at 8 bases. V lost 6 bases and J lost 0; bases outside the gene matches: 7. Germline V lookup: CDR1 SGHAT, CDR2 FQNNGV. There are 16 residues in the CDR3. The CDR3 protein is CASRRGAGGSYNEQFF. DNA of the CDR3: TGTGCCAGCAGGAGAGGGGCGGGGGGCTCCTACAATGAGCAGTTCTTC. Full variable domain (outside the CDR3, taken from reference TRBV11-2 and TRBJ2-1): EAGVAQSPRYKIIEKRQSVAFWCNPISGHATLYWYQQILGQGPKLLIQFQNNGVVDDSQLPKDRFSAERLKGVDSTLKIQPAKLEDSAVYLCASRRGAGGSYNEQFFGPGTRLTVL.

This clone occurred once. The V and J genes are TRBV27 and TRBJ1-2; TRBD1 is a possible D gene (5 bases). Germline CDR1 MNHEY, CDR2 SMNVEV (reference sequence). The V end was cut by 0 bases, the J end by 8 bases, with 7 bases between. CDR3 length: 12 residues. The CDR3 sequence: CASSLSGDGYTF. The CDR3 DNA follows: TGTGCCAGCAGTTTATCTGGGGACGGCTACACCTTC.

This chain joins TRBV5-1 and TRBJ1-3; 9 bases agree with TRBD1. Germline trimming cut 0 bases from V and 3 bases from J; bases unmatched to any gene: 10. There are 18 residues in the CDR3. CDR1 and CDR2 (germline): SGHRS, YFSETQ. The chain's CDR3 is CASSLAEGQGLRGNTIYF. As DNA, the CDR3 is TGCGCCAGCAGCTTGGCCGAGGGACAGGGACTTCGTGGAAACACCATATATTTT.

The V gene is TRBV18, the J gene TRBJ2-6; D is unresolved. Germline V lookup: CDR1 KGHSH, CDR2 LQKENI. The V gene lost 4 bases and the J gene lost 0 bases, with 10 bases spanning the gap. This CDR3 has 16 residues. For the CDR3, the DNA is TGTGCCAGCTCACAAAACCTAGGCTCTGGGGCCAACGTCCTGACTTTC. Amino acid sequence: CASSQNLGSGANVLTF. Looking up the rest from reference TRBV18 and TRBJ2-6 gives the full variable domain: NAGVMQNPRHLVRRRGQEARLRCSPMKGHSHVYWYRQLPEEGLKFMVYLQKENIIDESGMPKERFSAEFPKEGPSILRIQQVVRGDSAAYFCASSQNLGSGANVLTFGAGSRLTVL.

The CDR3 reads CASSPGVGSYEQYF. In nucleotides, the CDR3 is TGTGCCAGCTCACCAGGGGTGGGCTCCTACGAGCAGTACTTC. The rearrangement joins TRBV18 to TRBJ2-7; D is unresolved. The CDR3 has 14 amino acids. Trimming removed 2 bases from V and 0 bases from J, with 8 bases in between. Germline values: CDR1 KGHSH, CDR2 LQKENI.

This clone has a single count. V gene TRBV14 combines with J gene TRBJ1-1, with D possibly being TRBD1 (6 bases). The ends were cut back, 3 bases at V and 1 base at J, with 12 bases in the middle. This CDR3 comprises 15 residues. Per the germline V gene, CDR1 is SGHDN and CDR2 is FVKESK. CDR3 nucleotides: TGTGCCAGCAGCCAGACGCTACAGGGGAACACTGAAGCTTTCTTT. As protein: CASSQTLQGNTEAFF.

The CDR3 DNA reads as TGTGCCAGCAGTACTTGGACAGGGAGGCAGCCCCAGCATTTT. Its protein product is CASSTWTGRQPQHF. The chain joins TRBV6-5 to TRBJ1-5, with TRBD1 matching 8 bases. There are 14 residues in the CDR3. Trimming cost V 5 bases and J 7 bases; bases outside gene matches: 7. Germline assignment: CDR1 MNHEY and CDR2 SVGAGI.

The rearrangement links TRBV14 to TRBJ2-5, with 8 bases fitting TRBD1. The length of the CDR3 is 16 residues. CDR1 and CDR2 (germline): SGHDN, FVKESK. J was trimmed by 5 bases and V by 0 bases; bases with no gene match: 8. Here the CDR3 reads CASSQDPTGVRETQYF. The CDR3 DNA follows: TGTGCCAGCAGCCAAGATCCGACAGGGGTTCGGGAGACCCAGTACTTC.

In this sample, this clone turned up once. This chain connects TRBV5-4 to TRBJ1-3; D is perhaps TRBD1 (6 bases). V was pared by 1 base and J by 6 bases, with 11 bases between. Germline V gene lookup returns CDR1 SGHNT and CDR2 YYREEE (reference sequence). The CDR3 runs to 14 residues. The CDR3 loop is CASSLPTGENTIYF. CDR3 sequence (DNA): TGTGCCAGCAGCTTGCCGACAGGAGAAAACACCATATATTTT. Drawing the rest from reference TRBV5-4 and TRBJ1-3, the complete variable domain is ETGVTQSPTHLIKTRGQQVTLRCSSQSGHNTVSWYQQALGQGPQFIFQYYREEENGRGNFPPRFSGLQFPNYSSELNVNALELDDSALYLCASSLPTGENTIYFGEGSWLTVV.

CDR3 coding DNA: TGCGCCAGCAGCTTGGGGGACTCTGGACCCACTTCCCAGTACTTC. It encodes CASSLGDSGPTSQYF. This chain joins TRBV5-1 and TRBJ2-5; TRBD2 might be the D (6 bases). The CDR3 loop spans 15 amino acids. Germline CDR1 is SGHRS and CDR2 is YFSETQ. The V end was cut by 0 bases, the J end by 9 bases, with 18 bases between.

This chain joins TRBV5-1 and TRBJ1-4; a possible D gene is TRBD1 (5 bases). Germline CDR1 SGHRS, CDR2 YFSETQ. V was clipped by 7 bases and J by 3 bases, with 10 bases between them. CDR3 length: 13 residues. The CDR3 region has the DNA TGCGCCAGCCAACAGGAGGCTAATGAAAAACTGTTTTTT. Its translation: CASQQEANEKLFF.

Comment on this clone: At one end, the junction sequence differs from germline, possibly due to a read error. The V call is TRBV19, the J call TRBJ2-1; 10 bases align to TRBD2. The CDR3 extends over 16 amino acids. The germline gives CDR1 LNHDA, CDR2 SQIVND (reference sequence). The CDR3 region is CASRPTLAGGANEQFF. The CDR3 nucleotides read TGTGCCAGTAGACCGACCTTAGCGGGGGGCGCCAATGAACAGTTCTTC.

The CDR3 loop is CASSLGAGREKLFF. CDR3 nucleotide sequence: TGTGCCAGCAGCTTAGGGGCAGGCCGGGAAAAACTGTTTTTT. The chain couples TRBV7-2 to TRBJ1-4; D gene ambiguous. Germline V lookup: CDR1 SGHTA, CDR2 FQGNSA. V dropped 1 base and J dropped 8 bases, with 11 bases sitting between them. The CDR3 is made up of 14 amino acids.

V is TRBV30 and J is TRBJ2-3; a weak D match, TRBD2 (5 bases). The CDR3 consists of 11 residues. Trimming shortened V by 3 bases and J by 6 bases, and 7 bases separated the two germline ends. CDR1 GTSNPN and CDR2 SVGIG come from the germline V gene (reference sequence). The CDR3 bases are TGTGCCTGGAGCAGAGGGGATACGCAGTATTTT. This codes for CAWSRGDTQYF.

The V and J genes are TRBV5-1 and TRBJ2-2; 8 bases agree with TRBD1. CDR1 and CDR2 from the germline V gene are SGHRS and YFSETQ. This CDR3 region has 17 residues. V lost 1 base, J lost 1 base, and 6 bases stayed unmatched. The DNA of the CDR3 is TGCGCCAGCAGCTTGCGCGGACAGGGCGTGAACACCGGGGAGCTGTTTTTT. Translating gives CASSLRGQGVNTGELFF.

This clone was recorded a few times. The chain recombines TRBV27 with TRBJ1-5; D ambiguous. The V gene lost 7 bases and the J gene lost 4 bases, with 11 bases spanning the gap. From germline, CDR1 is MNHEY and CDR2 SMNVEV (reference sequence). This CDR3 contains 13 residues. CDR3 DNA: TGTGCCAGCACCGCCGACGTAAATCAGCCCCAGCATTTT. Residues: CASTADVNQPQHF.